A few counts support the clone carrying this TCR beta chain. This sample was included in a study of tumor-infiltrating lymphocytes in oesophageal squamous cell carcinoma. The V gene's germline CDR1 is SGHTA and CDR2 FQGTGA. The V gene lost 5 bases and the J gene lost 0 bases, with 14 bases spanning the gap. The CDR3 is 17 residues long. TCRdb ran MiXCR on the PCR reads and lists one entry per CDR3 protein. The sample includes tens of thousands of distinct CDR3 sequences, more than 30% of them seen just once. This chain connects TRBV7-3 to TRBJ2-6; D might be TRBD1 (6 bases). The sample comprised esophageal tumor tissue. The clonotype was recovered from a male donor with esophageal squamous cell carcinoma. The DNA of the CDR3 is TGTGCCAGCAGCCCTTGGGGGCGGATCTCTGGGGCCAACGTCCTGACTTTC. As protein: CASSPWGRISGANVLTF. The full variable domain, in which reference TRBV7-3 and TRBJ2-6 provide the parts outside the CDR3, is GAGVSQTPSNKVTEKGKYVELRCDPISGHTALYWYRQSLGQGPEFLIYFQGTGAADDSGLPNDRFFAVRPEGSVSTLKIQRTERGDSAVYLCASSPWGRISGANVLTFGAGSRLTVL.